The 26 T cell receptor beta chains presented below share a single source sample, sequenced in a study of blood T cell repertoires in COVID-19. Assay used: immunoSEQ multiplex PCR; TCRdb lists only in-frame clones, some missing. The profile shows 250,000 to 300,000 clones, around 89% of them singletons. The sequenced material came from peripheral blood. The receptors come from a woman aged 25 to 39 who had recovered from COVID-19.

The chain is built from TRBV20-1 and TRBJ2-7; no reliable D call. Trimming shortened V by 3 bases and J by 4 bases, and 7 bases separated the two germline ends. This CDR3 is 11 amino acids long. Germline V gene sequence: CDR1 DFQATT, CDR2 SNEGSKA (reference sequence). This CDR3 reads CSASPGYEQYF. The CDR3 DNA is TGCAGTGCTAGTCCCGGTTACGAGCAGTACTTC.

In regard to this clone: Other DNA sequences within the sample encode an identical CDR3. This chain uses TRBV5-1 with TRBJ1-1; 8 bases line up with TRBD1. With 2 bases clipped from V and 5 bases from J, the junction kept 2 bases outside the gene matches. Germline CDR1 SGHRS, CDR2 YFSETQ. The CDR3 is made up of 13 amino acids. CDR3 DNA: TGCGCCAGCAGCTTAACAGGGGGAACTGAAGCTTTCTTT. It yields the protein CASSLTGGTEAFF.

Here the CDR3 reads CASSPIGGYYGYTF. DNA for the CDR3: TGCGCCAGCAGCCCGATAGGGGGCTACTATGGCTACACCTTC. The chain joins TRBV4-1 to TRBJ1-2, with 7 bases identical to TRBD1. The CDR3 runs to 14 residues. Germline assignment: CDR1 MGHRA and CDR2 YSYEKL. V shed 4 bases, J shed 3 bases, and the junction held 5 bases outside the gene matches.

The rearrangement links TRBV7-3 to TRBJ2-7; D is perhaps TRBD2 (6 bases). Germline values: CDR1 SGHTA, CDR2 FQGTGA. Deletions cut 2 bases from V and 6 bases from J, with 8 bases between. The CDR3 totals 12 residues. In DNA form, the CDR3 reads TGTGCCAGCAGCTTACTGGGAGGCGAGCAGTACTTC. This sequence encodes CASSLLGGEQYF.

The chain has TRBV5-1 and TRBJ1-2; TRBD1 aligns across 7 bases. V shed 4 bases, J shed 4 bases, and the junction held 7 bases outside the gene matches. The germline V gene encodes CDR1 SGHRS and CDR2 YFSETQ. CDR3 length: 14 amino acids. The CDR3 spells CASSTQGVGYGYTF. DNA of the CDR3: TGCGCCAGCAGCACCCAGGGGGTTGGCTATGGCTACACCTTC.

The rearrangement uses TRBV30 and TRBJ2-1; 11 bases are shared with TRBD2. Germline lookup yields CDR1 GTSNPN and CDR2 SVGIG (reference sequence). The V and J ends lost 1 base and 4 bases, in that order; junction bases with no gene match: 3. The CDR3 extends over 15 amino acids. CDR3 protein: CAWSATSGVYNEQFF. The CDR3 nucleotides are TGTGCCTGGAGTGCGACTAGCGGGGTTTACAATGAGCAGTTCTTC.

The rearrangement links TRBV19 to TRBJ1-2; TRBD1 matches 8 bases. Per germline, CDR1 LNHDA and CDR2 SQIVND (reference sequence). V lost 3 bases and J lost 5; bases outside the gene matches: 8. The length of the CDR3 is 15 residues. The CDR3 spells CASSIIQGASYGYTF. The CDR3 DNA is TGTGCCAGTAGTATCATCCAGGGGGCATCATATGGCTACACCTTC.

This chain links TRBV10-3 with TRBJ1-6; perhaps TRBD1 as D (5 bases). This CDR3 is built from 13 residues. Looked up from germline, CDR1 is ENHRY and CDR2 is SYGVKD. V was trimmed by 8 bases and J by 5 bases, leaving 10 bases between them. CDR3 coding DNA: TGTGCCATCGGTACAGGCAATAATTCACCCCTCCACTTT. It is translated as CAIGTGNNSPLHF.

The CDR3 reads CASSGNNSPLHF. The DNA for the CDR3 is TGTGCCAGCAGCGGGAATAATTCACCCCTCCACTTT. V is TRBV6-1 and J is TRBJ1-6, with no clear D. The length of the CDR3 is 12 residues. The V end lost 6 bases, the J end lost 5 bases, and 5 bases lay between the germline ends. Germline CDR1 MNHNS, CDR2 SASEGT.

The genes are TRBV9 and TRBJ2-6; D is perhaps TRBD1 (5 bases). Germline lookup yields CDR1 SGDLS and CDR2 YYNGEE. The V and J ends lost 3 bases and 0 bases respectively, with 16 bases between them. This CDR3 has 18 residues. The CDR3, as DNA: TGTGCCAGCAGCGCAGCGTCCGGCCAGGGCTCTGGGGCCAACGTCCTGACTTTC. Its protein product is CASSAASGQGSGANVLTF.

The V gene is TRBV6-1, the J gene TRBJ2-1; perhaps TRBD1 as D (6 bases). The V end lost 2 bases, the J end lost 8 bases, and 16 bases lay between the germline ends. CDR3 length: 15 amino acids. Germline lookup yields CDR1 MNHNS and CDR2 SASEGT. CDR3 sequence (DNA): TGTGCCAGCAGTGAAATACGCAGGGGAAGAGATGAGCAGTTCTTC. Translated: CASSEIRRGRDEQFF.

The chain employs TRBV28 and TRBJ2-7, with D possibly TRBD2 on 6 matching bases. The germline V and J ends were trimmed by 6 bases and 6 bases, with 21 bases remaining between them. The CDR3 is 15 amino acids. CDR1 and CDR2 (germline): MDHEN, SYDVKM. The CDR3 DNA sequence: TGTGCCAGCAGACCGCGCGGCGGGGCCTCCCTCGAGCAGTACTTC. This sequence encodes CASRPRGGASLEQYF.

This clone was observed once. The chain carries TRBV30 and TRBJ2-1; D unresolved. Trimming took 2 bases from V and 4 from J, leaving 3 bases between them. Germline-derived CDR1 and CDR2 are GTSNPN and SVGIG (reference sequence). CDR3 length: 11 amino acids. The CDR3 loop reads CAWSRYNEQFF. CDR3 in DNA: TGTGCCTGGAGTCGGTACAATGAGCAGTTCTTC.

The chain links TRBV29-1 to TRBJ1-1; D possibly corresponds to TRBD1 (6 bases). Germline CDR1 is SQVTM and CDR2 is ANQGSEA. V lost 5 bases to trimming and J lost 1 base, with 8 bases between them. This CDR3 has 12 amino acids. The CDR3 nucleotides are TGCAGCGTTCGCAGGGGGAACACTGAAGCTTTCTTT. It is translated as CSVRRGNTEAFF. Using reference TRBV29-1 and TRBJ1-1 for the parts outside the CDR3, the full variable domain is SAVISQKPSRDICQRGTSLTIQCQVDSQVTMMFWYRQQPGQSLTLIATANQGSEATYESGFVIDKFPISRPNLTFSTLTVSNMSPEDSSIYLCSVRRGNTEAFFGQGTRLTVV.

This chain joins TRBV7-3 and TRBJ2-3, with 11 bases matching TRBD2. This CDR3 spans 15 amino acids. J was trimmed by 2 bases and V by 5 bases; bases with no gene match: 3. Germline loops: CDR1 SGHTA, CDR2 FQGTGA. The CDR3 loop is CASSLLAGVTDTQYF. The CDR3 region has the DNA TGTGCCAGCAGCCTACTAGCGGGGGTCACAGATACGCAGTATTTT. Complete variable domain (other parts from reference TRBV7-3 and TRBJ2-3): GAGVSQTPSNKVTEKGKYVELRCDPISGHTALYWYRQSLGQGPEFLIYFQGTGAADDSGLPNDRFFAVRPEGSVSTLKIQRTERGDSAVYLCASSLLAGVTDTQYFGPGTRLTVL.

The chain uses TRBV2 and TRBJ2-3; no clear D. Looked up from germline, CDR1 is SNHLY and CDR2 is FYNNEI. The CDR3 has 17 residues. Deletions cut 2 bases from V and 1 base from J, with 16 bases between. This CDR3 is CASSEIMVRLRTDTQYF. The CDR3 DNA sequence: TGTGCCAGCAGTGAAATCATGGTGAGACTCCGCACAGATACGCAGTATTTT.

The chain couples TRBV6-5 to TRBJ1-4; D gene ambiguous. Trimming removed 0 bases from V and 4 bases from J, with 12 bases in between. The CDR3 runs 16 residues. Per the germline V gene, CDR1 is MNHEY and CDR2 is SVGAGI. The CDR3 DNA is TGTGCCAGCAGTTACTCATTCGGGAGACATAATGAAAAACTGTTTTTT. Protein sequence: CASSYSFGRHNEKLFF.

This clone occurred once. The chain recombines TRBV20-1 with TRBJ1-6; D remains unclear. The CDR3 runs 13 residues. Per germline, CDR1 DFQATT and CDR2 SNEGSKA (reference sequence). The V gene lost 3 bases and the J gene lost 9 bases, with 12 bases spanning the gap. CDR3 DNA sequence: TGCAGTGCTAGTGAGGCAATTGGTTCACCCCTCCACTTT. Protein sequence: CSASEAIGSPLHF.

The rearrangement links TRBV18 to TRBJ2-7; the D gene is possibly TRBD1 (5 bases). The length of the CDR3 is 12 residues. The V gene's germline CDR1 is KGHSH and CDR2 LQKENI. The ends were cut back, 4 bases at V and 4 bases at J, with 8 bases in the middle. The DNA of the CDR3 is TGTGCCAGCTCACGTGACAGATACGAGCAGTACTTC. Encoded protein: CASSRDRYEQYF.

The chain links TRBV19 to TRBJ2-1; TRBD2 matches 11 bases. This CDR3 spans 16 amino acids. The V and J ends lost 4 bases and 2 bases, in that order; junction bases with no gene match: 4. Germline-derived CDR1 and CDR2 are LNHDA and SQIVND (reference sequence). The CDR3 loop reads CASSTPLAGAYNEQFF. CDR3 in DNA: TGTGCCAGTAGTACCCCACTAGCGGGGGCCTACAATGAGCAGTTCTTC.

V is TRBV10-3 and J is TRBJ2-2; 9 bases agree with TRBD1. The germline V gene has CDR1 ENHRY and CDR2 SYGVKD. The trim removed 4 bases at V and 2 bases at J, leaving 8 bases unmatched. This CDR3 has 17 residues. CDR3 residues: CAISGDRVTRNTGELFF. The CDR3 DNA reads TGTGCCATCAGTGGGGACAGGGTAACTCGAAACACCGGGGAGCTGTTTTTT.

The chain combines TRBV24-1 with TRBJ2-3; 8 bases are shared with TRBD2. Looked up from germline, CDR1 is KGHDR and CDR2 is SFDVKD. There are 16 residues in the CDR3. Trimming removed 1 base from V and 3 bases from J; junction bases left unmatched: 5. This CDR3 is CATSDLSGGGTDTQYF. The DNA for the CDR3 is TGTGCCACCAGTGATTTAAGCGGGGGTGGGACAGATACGCAGTATTTT.

The chain links TRBV5-1 to TRBJ2-2; 11 bases line up with TRBD2. Looked up from germline, CDR1 is SGHRS and CDR2 is YFSETQ. Germline trimming cut 4 bases from V and 3 bases from J; bases unmatched to any gene: 17. CDR3 length: 20 amino acids. The chain's CDR3 is CASSPSLAGGPERHTGELFF. The CDR3 bases are TGCGCCAGCAGCCCCTCTTTAGCGGGGGGGCCGGAAAGGCACACCGGGGAGCTGTTTTTT.

The CDR3 protein is CASSLAPGSSYEQYF. DNA of the CDR3: TGTGCCAGCAGCTTGGCCCCGGGAAGCTCCTACGAGCAGTACTTC. V and J are TRBV5-5 and TRBJ2-7; maybe TRBD2 (5 bases). The CDR3 runs to 15 residues. Germline CDR1 reads SGHKS; CDR2 reads YYEKEE (reference sequence). V dropped 0 bases and J dropped 0 bases, with 10 bases sitting between them.

Points on this clone: One junction end disagrees with the germline gene, perhaps due to a read error. The chain links TRBV2 to TRBJ2-7, with 9 positions matching TRBD1. Per germline, CDR1 SNHLY and CDR2 FYNNEI. The CDR3 sequence is 16 residues long. CDR3 loop: CASSDPTGGPSSEQYF. The CDR3 region has the DNA TGTGCCAGCAGTGACCCGACAGGGGGGCCATCCTCCGAGCAGTACTTC.

This chain joins TRBV9 and TRBJ2-1; D might be TRBD2 (6 bases). Germline V gene lookup returns CDR1 SGDLS and CDR2 YYNGEE. This CDR3 has 15 residues. V was clipped by 2 bases and J by 4 bases, with 13 bases between them. DNA of the CDR3: TGTGCCAGCAGCGTTGGAGGAGGGGCTTACAATGAGCAGTTCTTC. This translates into CASSVGGGAYNEQFF.